This TCR beta chain comes out of a study of T cell repertoires in cytomegalovirus infection. Study-wide context: CMV infection together with matching HLA type was indicated by public TCR beta signatures. General observations from the study: Of the TCR beta families, the public ones yielded a cumulative frequency that identified carriers of CMV plus the relevant HLA. There were HLA-C-restricted CMV-specific TCR beta clonotypes dominating the ex vivo response.

Germline assignment: CDR1 SGHAT and CDR2 FQNNGV. The CDR3 covers 17 residues. The V segment lost 5 bases and the J segment 4 bases; nucleotides outside the gene matches: 8. MiXCR was run by TCRdb on the reads, yielding one entry per CDR3 protein. The sample carries 200,000 to 300,000 distinct CDR3 sequences, approximately 13% recorded once. This clonotype was found many times. The target antigen is unknown. The chain has TRBV11-2 and TRBJ2-3, with TRBD2 identical over 14 bases. This TCR came from a human donor in good health (CMV status not recorded). Some clones in this sample may be carry-over from other donors' samples. Source material: PBMCs. The CDR3 DNA reads as TGTGCCAGCAGCCCGGCCCTGGGACTAGCGGGAGCAGATACGCAGTATTTT. It yields the protein CASSPALGLAGADTQYF.